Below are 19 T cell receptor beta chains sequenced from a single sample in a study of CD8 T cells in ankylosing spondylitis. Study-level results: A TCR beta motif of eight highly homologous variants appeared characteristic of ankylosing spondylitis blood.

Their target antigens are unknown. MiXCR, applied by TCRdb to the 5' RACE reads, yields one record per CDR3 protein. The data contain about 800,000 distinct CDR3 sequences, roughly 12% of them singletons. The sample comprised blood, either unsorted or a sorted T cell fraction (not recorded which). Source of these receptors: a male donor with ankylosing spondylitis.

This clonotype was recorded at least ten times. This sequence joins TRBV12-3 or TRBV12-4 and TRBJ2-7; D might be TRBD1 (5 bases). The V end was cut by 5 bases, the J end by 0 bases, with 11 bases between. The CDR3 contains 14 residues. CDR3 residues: CASSRGGSSYEQYF. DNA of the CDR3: TGTGCCAGCAGTAGGGGCGGTAGCTCCTACGAGCAGTACTTC.

The CDR3 DNA follows: TGCGCCAGCAGCCCACAGGGGCCCGCTAGATACGAGCAGTACTTC. Its translation is CASSPQGPARYEQYF. The rearrangement uses TRBV5-1 and TRBJ2-7, with 7 bases aligning to TRBD1. The germline V gene encodes CDR1 SGHRS and CDR2 YFSETQ. The CDR3 runs to 15 residues. With 4 bases clipped from V and 4 bases from J, the junction kept 11 bases outside the gene matches.

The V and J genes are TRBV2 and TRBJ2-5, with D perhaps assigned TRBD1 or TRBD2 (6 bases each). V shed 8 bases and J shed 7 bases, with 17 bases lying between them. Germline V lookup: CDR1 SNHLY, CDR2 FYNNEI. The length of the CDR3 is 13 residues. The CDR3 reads CASGEGGRMTQYF. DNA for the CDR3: TGTGCCAGCGGGGAAGGGGGGCGGATGACCCAGTACTTC.

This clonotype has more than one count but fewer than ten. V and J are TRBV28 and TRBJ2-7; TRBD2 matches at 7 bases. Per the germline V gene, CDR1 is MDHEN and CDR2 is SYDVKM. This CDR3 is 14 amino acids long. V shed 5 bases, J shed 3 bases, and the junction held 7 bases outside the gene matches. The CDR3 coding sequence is TGTGCCAGCAGTAAGATTGGGGAGGGCTACGAGCAGTACTTC. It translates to CASSKIGEGYEQYF.

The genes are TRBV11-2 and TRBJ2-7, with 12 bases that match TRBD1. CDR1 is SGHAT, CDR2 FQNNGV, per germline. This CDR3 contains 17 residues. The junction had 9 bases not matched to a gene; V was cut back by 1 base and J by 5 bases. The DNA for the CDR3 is TGTGCCAGCAGCTTAGGTCTAAGGGGACAGGGGGCTCACGAGCAGTACTTC. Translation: CASSLGLRGQGAHEQYF.

CDR3 sequence: CASSLGDSSSQYF. CDR3 DNA: TGCGCCAGCAGCTTGGGGGACAGCTCCTCGCAGTACTTC. This rearrangement joins TRBV5-1 to TRBJ2-7; 7 positions match TRBD1. CDR1 is SGHRS and CDR2 is YFSETQ in the germline V gene. The trim removed 0 bases at V and 9 bases at J, leaving 6 bases unmatched. The CDR3 extends over 13 amino acids.

This chain's CDR3 is CASSVRVLAGGSTDTQYF. CDR3 bases: TGTGCCAGCAGCGTACGGGTCCTAGCGGGGGGTAGCACAGATACGCAGTATTTT. This chain connects TRBV11-2 to TRBJ2-3; 11 bases are a match to TRBD2. The length of the CDR3 is 18 residues. Germline V CDR1 and CDR2: SGHAT, FQNNGV. Losses at the gene ends were 5 bases for V and 0 bases for J; bases not matched to a gene: 10.

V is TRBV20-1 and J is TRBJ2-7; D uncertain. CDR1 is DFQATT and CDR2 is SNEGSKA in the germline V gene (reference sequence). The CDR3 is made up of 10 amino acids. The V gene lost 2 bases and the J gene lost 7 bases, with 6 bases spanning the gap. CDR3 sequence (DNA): TGCAGTGCTAGACTGGAAGAGCAGTACTTC. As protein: CSARLEEQYF.

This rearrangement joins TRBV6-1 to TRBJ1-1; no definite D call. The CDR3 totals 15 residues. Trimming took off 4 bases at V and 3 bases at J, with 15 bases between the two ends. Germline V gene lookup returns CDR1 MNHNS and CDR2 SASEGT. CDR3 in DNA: TGTGCCAGCAGTGTCAGATCCGGGAGGGACACTGAAGCTTTCTTT. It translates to CASSVRSGRDTEAFF.

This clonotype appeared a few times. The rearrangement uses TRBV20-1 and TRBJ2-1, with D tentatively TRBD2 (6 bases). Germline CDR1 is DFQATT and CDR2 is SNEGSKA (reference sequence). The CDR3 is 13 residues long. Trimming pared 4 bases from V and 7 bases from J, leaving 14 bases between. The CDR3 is CSAIPGEKNEQFF. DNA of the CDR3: TGCAGTGCTATTCCGGGGGAAAAAAATGAGCAGTTCTTC.

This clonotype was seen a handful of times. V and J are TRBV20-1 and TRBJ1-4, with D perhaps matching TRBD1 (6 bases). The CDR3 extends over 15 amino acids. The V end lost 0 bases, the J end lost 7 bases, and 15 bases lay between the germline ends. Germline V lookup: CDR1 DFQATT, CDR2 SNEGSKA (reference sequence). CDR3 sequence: CSARDHREGGEKLFF. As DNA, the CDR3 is TGCAGTGCTAGAGATCACAGGGAAGGTGGTGAAAAACTGTTTTTT.

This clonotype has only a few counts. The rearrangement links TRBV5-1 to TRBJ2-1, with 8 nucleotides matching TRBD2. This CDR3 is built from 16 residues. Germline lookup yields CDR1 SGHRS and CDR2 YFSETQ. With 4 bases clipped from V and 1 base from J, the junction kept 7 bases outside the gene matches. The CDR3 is CASSEHSSGSYNEQFF. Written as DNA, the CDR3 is TGCGCCAGCAGCGAGCATTCTAGCGGGTCCTACAATGAGCAGTTCTTC.

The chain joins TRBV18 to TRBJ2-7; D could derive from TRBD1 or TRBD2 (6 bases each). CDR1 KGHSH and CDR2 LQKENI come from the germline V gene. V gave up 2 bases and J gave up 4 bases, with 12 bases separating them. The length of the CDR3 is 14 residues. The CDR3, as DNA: TGTGCCAGCTCACCATGGGGGGCGTCGTACGAGCAGTACTTC. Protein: CASSPWGASYEQYF.

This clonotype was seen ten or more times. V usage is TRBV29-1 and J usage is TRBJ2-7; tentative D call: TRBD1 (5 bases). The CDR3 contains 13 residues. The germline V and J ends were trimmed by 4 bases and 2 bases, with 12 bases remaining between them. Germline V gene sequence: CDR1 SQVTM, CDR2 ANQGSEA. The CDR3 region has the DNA TGCAGCGTTGCGGGCAGGGTCGCCTACGAGCAGTACTTC. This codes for CSVAGRVAYEQYF.

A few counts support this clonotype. The CDR3 is CASSLQGLSHEQFF. The CDR3 coding sequence is TGCGCCAGCAGCTTACAGGGTTTATCGCATGAGCAGTTCTTC. This rearrangement joins TRBV5-1 to TRBJ2-1; possibly TRBD1 for D (6 bases). Trimming cost V 2 bases and J 8 bases, with 14 bases left between them. Germline V CDR1 and CDR2: SGHRS, YFSETQ. The CDR3 length is 14 residues.

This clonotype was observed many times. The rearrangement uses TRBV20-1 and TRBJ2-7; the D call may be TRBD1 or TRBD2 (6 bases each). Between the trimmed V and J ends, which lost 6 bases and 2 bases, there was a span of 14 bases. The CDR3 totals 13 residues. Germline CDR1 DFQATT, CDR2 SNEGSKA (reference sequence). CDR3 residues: CSAASGAPYEQYF. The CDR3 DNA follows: TGCAGTGCCGCATCGGGGGCCCCCTACGAGCAGTACTTC.

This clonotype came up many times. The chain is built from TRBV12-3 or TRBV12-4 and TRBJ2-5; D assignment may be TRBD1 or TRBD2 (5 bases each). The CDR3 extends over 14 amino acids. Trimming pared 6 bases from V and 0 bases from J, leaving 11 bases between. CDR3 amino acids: CASSSGTYQETQYF. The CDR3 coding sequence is TGTGCCAGCAGCTCTGGGACCTACCAAGAGACCCAGTACTTC.

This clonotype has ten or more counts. CDR3 bases: TGCGCCAGCAGCCAGGAACCGGGACAGGGACACGAAAAACTGTTTTTT. This gives the protein CASSQEPGQGHEKLFF. This chain links TRBV4-1 with TRBJ1-4, with 9 bases aligning to TRBD1. Germline trimming cut 3 bases from V and 8 bases from J; bases unmatched to any gene: 10. CDR1 MGHRA and CDR2 YSYEKL come from the germline V gene. The CDR3 is 16 amino acids.

As DNA, the CDR3 is TGCAGTGCTAGATCTCCGGGACTAGCGGGAGGGCCGTACACCGGGGAGCTGTTTTTT. Amino acids: CSARSPGLAGGPYTGELFF. The chain is built from TRBV20-1 and TRBJ2-2; 16 bases match TRBD2. The CDR3 extends over 19 amino acids. CDR1 and CDR2 from the germline V gene are DFQATT and SNEGSKA (reference sequence). Unmatched junction bases numbered 9, after V lost 2 bases and J lost 3 bases.